The 6 T cell receptor beta chains listed next were all sequenced from one sample in a study of cytomegalovirus exposure and HLA in healthy donors. PCR primers comprised 60 Vbeta and 13 Jbeta primers. Generated by immunoSEQ multiplex PCR, the TCRdb table keeps only in-frame clones and is missing some. The table lists over 130,000 clones, approximately 80% of them singletons, with approximately 1.8% in the top ten. Source material: PBMCs. These receptors came from a middle-aged man in good health and CMV-seronegative.

The chain is built from TRBV7-8 and TRBJ2-7, with D perhaps TRBD2 (6 bases). Trimming left V 3 bases short and J 2 bases short, with 14 bases between. CDR1 is SGHVS and CDR2 is FQNEAQ in the germline V gene. The CDR3 contains 15 residues. The CDR3 reads CASSLGGRTTYEQYF. For the CDR3, the DNA is TGTGCCAGCAGCTTGGGAGGCCGTACCACCTACGAGCAGTACTTC.

The chain has TRBV30 and TRBJ2-3; D might be TRBD2 (5 bases). Germline V gives CDR1 GTSNPN, CDR2 SVGIG (reference sequence). This CDR3 comprises 17 residues. V lost 0 bases and J 5 bases, leaving 21 bases between the germline ends. The CDR3 is CAWSVGRGGLVGDTQYF. The CDR3 nucleotides are TGTGCCTGGAGTGTAGGGAGAGGTGGACTCGTCGGAGATACGCAGTATTTT.

This chain joins TRBV4-1 and TRBJ2-7; 10 bases line up with TRBD1. CDR1 is MGHRA and CDR2 is YSYEKL in the germline V gene. The J segment lost 2 bases and the V segment lost 0 bases, leaving 10 bases of the junction unmatched. The CDR3 runs 18 residues. The CDR3 sequence: CASSQEVPDGTGAYEQYF. The CDR3 coding sequence is TGCGCCAGCAGCCAAGAAGTCCCTGATGGGACAGGGGCCTACGAGCAGTACTTC.

CDR3 DNA: TGTGCCAGCACCAAACTAGCGGGGGCCTACGAGCAGTACTTC. Protein sequence: CASTKLAGAYEQYF. This chain uses TRBV6-5 with TRBJ2-7, with 11 positions matching TRBD2. In germline, CDR1 is MNHEY, CDR2 SVGAGI. Trimming at V came to 7 bases and at J to 2 bases, leaving 4 bases not matched to a gene. The CDR3 runs 14 residues.

This chain uses TRBV11-2 with TRBJ2-5, with 7 nucleotides matching TRBD2. The CDR3 is made up of 15 amino acids. V lost 3 bases to trimming and J lost 5 bases; unmatched junction nucleotides: 9. Germline V gene sequence: CDR1 SGHAT, CDR2 FQNNGV. The CDR3 sequence is CASSLVGGRLETQYF. The CDR3 bases are TGTGCCAGCAGCTTGGTCGGCGGGAGATTGGAGACCCAGTACTTC. Full variable domain (remainder filled in from reference TRBV11-2 and TRBJ2-5): EAGVAQSPRYKIIEKRQSVAFWCNPISGHATLYWYQQILGQGPKLLIQFQNNGVVDDSQLPKDRFSAERLKGVDSTLKIQPAKLEDSAVYLCASSLVGGRLETQYFGPGTRLLVL.

The chain has TRBV28 and TRBJ2-1; 14 nucleotides agree with TRBD2. CDR3 size: 17 residues. Germline CDR1 reads MDHEN; CDR2 reads SYDVKM. With V trimmed by 7 bases and J by 6 bases, 11 bases remained unmatched. In DNA form, the CDR3 reads TGTGCCAGCAAAGGGTGGACTAGCGGGAGGTTAGGCAATGAGCAGTTCTTC. Residues: CASKGWTSGRLGNEQFF.